The clone carrying this T cell receptor beta chain was counted a few times. This sample is part of a study of T cells after yellow fever vaccination. Study-level findings and limits: Subsequent to the booster, the majority of primary-vaccination clones reappeared (approximately 95% CD4, 70% to 90% CD8).

V lost 3 bases and J lost 3, with 8 bases in between. The germline V gene encodes CDR1 SGHRS and CDR2 YFSETQ. This CDR3 has 13 amino acids. TCRdb reanalysed the 5' RACE reads using MiXCR and keeps one entry per CDR3 protein. The sample includes under 55,000 distinct CDR3 sequences, 6.6% of them seen just once. The TCR comes from a man between 18 and 29 years old who received the YFV17D yellow fever vaccine. The genes are TRBV5-1 and TRBJ2-3, with D hard to call. The input for sequencing was CD8+ T cells not binding an NS4B(214-222) dextramer, sorted from PBMCs, taken more than 40 days after the first yellow fever vaccination. In DNA, the CDR3 is TGCGCCAGCAGCTCAGTCGCGACAGATACGCAGTATTTT. Amino acids: CASSSVATDTQYF.